A selection of T cell receptor beta chains follows, all from one sample in a study of blood T cell repertoires in COVID-19. Assay used: immunoSEQ multiplex PCR; TCRdb lists only in-frame clones, some missing. The sample holds roughly 8,000 clones, around 86% seen once. Sequenced: peripheral blood. Receptors were obtained from a woman in her fifties or sixties with active COVID-19. Each CDR3 is given with its conserved first and last residue. The order of the fields is V gene, clone size, D gene, J gene, CDR3 protein, CDR3 DNA. A D gene is named only where the DNA matches it firmly. Clone sizes are given selectively: once, few, many, or a class where the clone is expanded.

V: TRBV6-6; size: .; D: .; J: TRBJ2-7; CDR3: CASSYVWGSPYEQYF; DNA: TGTGCCAGCAGTTACGTTTGGGGCTCCCCATACGAGCAGTACTTC
V: TRBV7-9; size: .; D: TRBD1; J: TRBJ1-2; CDR3: CASSLEAGTGKNYGYTF; DNA: TGTGCCAGCAGCTTAGAGGCCGGGACAGGGAAGAACTATGGCTACACCTTC
V: TRBV6-6; size: .; D: TRBD1; J: TRBJ1-5; CDR3: CASSTTGVGRQPQHF; DNA: TGTGCCAGCAGTACGACAGGGGTGGGAAGGCAGCCCCAGCATTTT
V: TRBV25-1; size: .; D: .; J: TRBJ1-2; CDR3: CASSEYRVDYGYTF; DNA: TGTGCCAGCAGTGAATACAGGGTTGACTATGGCTACACCTTC
V: TRBV11-2; size: .; D: .; J: TRBJ2-7; CDR3: CASSGQSYEQYF; DNA: TGTGCCAGCAGCGGACAGTCCTACGAGCAGTACTTC
V: TRBV5-1; size: .; D: .; J: TRBJ1-1; CDR3: CASSLGQTNTEAFF; DNA: TGCGCCAGCAGCTTGGGACAGACGAACACTGAAGCTTTCTTT
V: TRBV5-6; size: .; D: TRBD2; J: TRBJ2-3; CDR3: CASSLLAGLQHRGADTQYF; DNA: TGTGCCAGCAGCTTGCTTGCTGGGCTCCAGCACCGGGGGGCAGATACGCAGTATTTT
V: TRBV6-5; size: .; D: .; J: TRBJ2-3; CDR3: CASSRYSGSTDTQYF; DNA: TGTGCCAGCAGTCGCTATAGCGGCAGCACAGATACGCAGTATTTT
V: TRBV6-5; size: .; D: .; J: TRBJ2-7; CDR3: CASSYDSSPAYEQYF; DNA: TGTGCCAGCAGTTACGACTCGTCCCCCGCCTACGAGCAGTACTTC
V: TRBV28; size: .; D: .; J: TRBJ1-1; CDR3: CASSPPGRAHTEAFF; DNA: TGTGCCAGCAGTCCACCGGGCAGGGCCCACACTGAAGCTTTCTTT
V: TRBV10-3; size: once; D: .; J: TRBJ2-1; CDR3: CAISEPGVNSYNEQFF; DNA: TGTGCCATCAGTGAGCCCGGGGTCAACTCCTACAATGAGCAGTTCTTC
V: TRBV7-9; size: .; D: TRBD1; J: TRBJ1-1; CDR3: CASSSQTGSTEAFF; DNA: TGTGCCAGCAGCTCCCAGACAGGGTCCACTGAAGCTTTCTTT
V: TRBV28; size: .; D: .; J: TRBJ1-1; CDR3: CASRPGLGAQAFF; DNA: TGTGCCAGCAGACCGGGACTGGGAGCTCAAGCTTTCTTT
V: TRBV15; size: .; D: .; J: TRBJ1-4; CDR3: CATSRGGLSIGEKLFF; DNA: TGTGCCACCAGCAGGGGCGGACTCTCAATCGGCGAAAAACTGTTTTTT
V: TRBV24-1; size: .; D: .; J: TRBJ2-2; CDR3: CATSDPFDRRRPTGELFF; DNA: TGTGCCACCAGTGATCCGTTTGACAGGCGGAGGCCCACCGGGGAGCTGTTTTTT
V: TRBV5-5; size: .; D: .; J: TRBJ1-1; CDR3: CASSLGRLDSRGWNTEAFF; DNA: TGTGCCAGCAGCTTGGGTCGTTTGGACAGCCGAGGCTGGAACACTGAAGCTTTCTTT
V: TRBV28; size: .; D: TRBD1; J: TRBJ1-3; CDR3: CASSHGQAGGNTIYF; DNA: TGTGCCAGCAGCCATGGACAGGCAGGTGGAAACACCATATATTTT
V: TRBV2; size: .; D: TRBD1; J: TRBJ2-7; CDR3: CASTNGQGPYEQYF; DNA: TGTGCCAGCACAAACGGACAGGGCCCCTACGAGCAGTACTTC